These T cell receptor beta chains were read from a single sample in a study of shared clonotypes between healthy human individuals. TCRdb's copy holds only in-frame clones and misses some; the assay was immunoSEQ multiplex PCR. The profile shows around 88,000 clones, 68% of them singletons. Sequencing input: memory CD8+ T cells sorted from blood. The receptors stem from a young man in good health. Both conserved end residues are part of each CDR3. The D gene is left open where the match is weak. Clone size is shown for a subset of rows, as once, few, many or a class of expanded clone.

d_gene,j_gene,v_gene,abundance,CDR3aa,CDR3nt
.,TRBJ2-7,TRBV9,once,CASSVGGRGYEQYF,TGTGCCAGCAGCGTAGGTGGCAGGGGCTACGAGCAGTACTTC
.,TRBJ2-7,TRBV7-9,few,CASSGGMGVYEQYF,TGTGCCAGCAGCGGAGGGATGGGGGTCTACGAGCAGTACTTC
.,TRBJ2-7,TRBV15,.,CATSSGPAATEGWYEQYF,TGTGCCACCAGCAGTGGTCCGGCTGCGACAGAAGGATGGTACGAGCAGTACTTC
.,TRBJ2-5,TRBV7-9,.,CASSLVLGSGETQYF,TGTGCCAGCAGCTTAGTGCTAGGGAGTGGGGAGACCCAGTACTTC
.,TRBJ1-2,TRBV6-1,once,CASSEFGGANYGYTF,TGTGCCAGCAGTGAATTTGGGGGCGCTAACTATGGCTACACCTTC
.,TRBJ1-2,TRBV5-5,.,CASSPGGANYGYTF,TGTGCCAGCAGCCCGGGGGGAGCTAACTATGGCTACACCTTC
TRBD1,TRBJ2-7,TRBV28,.,CASSLDRYYEQYF,TGTGCCAGCAGTTTGGACAGGTACTACGAGCAGTACTTC
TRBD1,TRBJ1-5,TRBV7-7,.,CASSLFLGSRQGSNGNQPQHF,TGTGCCAGCAGCTTATTCTTAGGCTCGAGACAGGGATCAAACGGCAATCAGCCCCAGCATTTT
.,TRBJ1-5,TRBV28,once,CASSHPTGRKIHSNQPQHF,TGTGCCAGCAGCCACCCGACAGGCAGAAAGATTCATAGCAATCAGCCTCAGCATTTT
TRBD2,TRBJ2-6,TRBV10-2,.,CASSVGTSGNSGANVLTF,TGCGCCAGCAGTGTGGGGACTAGCGGGAACTCTGGGGCCAACGTCCTGACTTTC